This entry is about one T cell receptor beta chain. Its antigen has not been determined. Per-base quality was not reported, and no clone a single base away is much larger than it. This record belongs to a study of beta chain features in type 1 diabetes (dated by TCRdb to the late 2010s). Looking at the study overall: Mean age, gender distribution, total cell number and subset yield were not different between patients and healthy donors. Across all samples, roughly 110,000,000 sorted cells were examined, and cell number per subset correlated strongly with RNA yield. In the study, TCRB repertoires of sorted circulating CD4+ T cell subsets from recently diagnosed type 1 diabetes patients were compared with those of matched healthy donors. Regulatory and stem cell-like memory subsets were isolated from only 8 patients and roughly 8 healthy donors, whereas naive and central memory subsets came from all 30 or so donors. What the research found in general, with its limitations: Naive, central memory and regulatory TCRB repertoires appeared more similar among patients than among healthy donors. A moderate but significant shortening of TCRB CDR3 length was observed in type 1 diabetes patients in all four CD4+ subsets. Fewer insertions and more nucleotide deletions at VDJ recombination sites were observed in patients with type 1 diabetes, implying thymic rearrangement abnormalities. Sequencing cDNA rather than genomic DNA could over-represent highly expressing activated cells, although activation and CD3 levels did not differ between groups. PCR may preferentially amplify shorter templates, but because patient and control samples were amplified and corrected together, any resulting skew would affect both groups equally. Because the HLA sub-analyses included only small numbers of individuals, any influence of HLA type on TCRB rearrangement was left unresolved.

All of the isolated RNA was reverse transcribed with the High Capacity cDNA Reverse Transcription Kit, so expressed TCRB transcripts were sequenced. Naive, central memory and regulatory T cell samples underwent deep immunoSEQ sequencing, averaging around 3.7 million total reads per sample. Sorted cells were lysed in RLT buffer, and RNA was extracted using DNase-treated RNeasy Micro or Mini kits according to cell number. To prevent cross-contamination, each cell subset was processed individually, whereas patient and healthy donor samples were processed jointly. TCRB sequences were amplified from cDNA with the immunoSEQ multiplex PCR, producing 87-bp fragments spanning the CDR3 region. The amplicons were sequenced using the Illumina HiSeq platform. In the authors' own workflow: PCR bias was computationally corrected using synthetic template baselines, reads within Hamming distance 2 were collapsed, and singletons that could not be merged were discarded. By aligning reads against IMGT, V, D and J genes, CDR3 length, and insertions or deletions at six rearrangement sites were assigned. Within each subset, clonotype counts were normalized to sorted cell number, and only after that were true diversity and Gini coefficients computed with the tcR R package. The overlap coefficient, calculated on TCRB nucleotide sequences, was used to quantify repertoire sharing. As a proxy for the pre-selection repertoire, out-of-frame TCRB sequences from naive cells were analyzed. In its TCRdb copy, this immuneACCESS table keeps in-frame sequences only and misses some clones. Where compared with another copy, unresolved V genes explain less than half of these, and the others have no known cause. That table supplies the V and J calls and clone size; D and trimming were determined from the DNA. This sample lists hundreds of thousands of clones; roughly a sixth were detected once. 0.093% of the sample goes to the ten largest clones.

The germline V gene encodes CDR1 ENHRY and CDR2 SYGVKD. Trimming at the junction amounts to 6 bases on V and 6 bases on J, and the germline ends lie 14 bases apart. Reading from cysteine to phenylalanine, the CDR3 counts 13 amino acids. The DNA shown is the 39-base CDR3, in frame from base 1. A single peripheral blood draw of around 0.11 L on average was collected from each donor into heparinised tubes. Using a panel that included CD45RO, CCR7, CD25, CD127, CD95 and CD27, naive, central memory, regulatory and stem cell-like memory CD4+ T cells were sorted on a BD FACSAria II. Purity was above 95% for every sorted population. PBMCs were isolated right away by Lymphoprep density gradient centrifugation and were stained directly, without culture. So that batch effects would be minimized, each experiment stained and sorted samples in pairs, pairing one healthy donor with one patient.

The sequence is built from TRBV10-3 and TRBJ1-2; 5 matching bases give a weak D call of TRBD1. The sequence was obtained from a man aged 18 to 29 in good health. The sequenced material came from naive CD4+ T cells from blood. The intended sense of this specimen's cell subset or site label: true naive CD4+ T cells. The sequenced DNA is TGTGCCATCAGAGGGACCCTTTCCAATGGCTACACCTTC. This codes for CAIRGTLSNGYTF.